This T cell receptor beta chain was identified in a study of early T cells in non-severe SARS-CoV-2 infection. Regarding the study as a whole: There was a bias toward anti-spike CD8 responses in VDJdb matching, which missed private and CD4 specificities.

This clonotype has only a few counts. Its antigen remains unidentified. cDNA molecules, individually, were tagged with unique molecular identifiers. A single record per CDR3 protein comes from TCRdb applying MiXCR to the 5' RACE reads. Here the sample spans more than 55,000 distinct CDR3 sequences, around 9% being singletons. This CDR3 is built from 13 residues. V lost 8 bases to trimming and J lost 0 bases, with 8 bases between them. CDR1 and CDR2 (germline): LGHNA, YSLEER. Sequences were obtained from whole blood. This receptor was taken from an adult who was a healthcare worker with PCR-confirmed SARS-CoV-2 infection or an uninfected control (not recorded which). The gene calls are TRBV4-3 and TRBJ2-4; D gene uncertain. CDR3 in amino acids: CASSSLAKNIQYF. CDR3 nucleotides: TGCGCCAGCTCGAGCCTAGCCAAAAACATTCAGTACTTC.